Listed here are 7 T cell receptor beta chains from one sample, sequenced in a study of blood T cell repertoires in COVID-19. Method: immunoSEQ multiplex PCR; TCRdb's copy keeps in-frame clones and lacks some. The sample carries tens of thousands of clones, around four fifths recorded once. Sequenced sample: peripheral blood. These receptors originate from a human donor in a cohort sampled during active COVID-19.

This clone was recorded a few times. This sequence joins TRBV2 and TRBJ1-3; TRBD1 matches 10 bases. Trimming removed 3 bases from V and 12 bases from J; junction bases left unmatched: 14. The CDR3 contains 16 residues. Germline assignment: CDR1 SNHLY and CDR2 FYNNEI. In DNA form, the CDR3 reads TGTGCCAGCAGTGAGGAATCCGTGACAGGGGGCTCGATCATATATTTT. This encodes CASSEESVTGGSIIYF.

The gene calls are TRBV6-1 and TRBJ2-1; TRBD1 agrees at 7 bases. Germline V CDR1 and CDR2: MNHNS, SASEGT. The J segment lost 3 bases and the V segment lost 0 bases, leaving 2 bases of the junction unmatched. The CDR3 contains 15 residues. Written as DNA, the CDR3 is TGTGCCAGCAGTGAAGCAGGGGGCCTCTACAATGAGCAGTTCTTC. As protein: CASSEAGGLYNEQFF.

V and J are TRBV14 and TRBJ1-1, with a weak D call TRBD1 (5 bases). There are 11 residues in the CDR3. V lost 5 bases, J lost 10 bases, and 11 bases lay in between. CDR1 is SGHDN and CDR2 is FVKESK in the germline V gene. This chain's CDR3 is CASSRGFVAFF. For the CDR3, the DNA is TGTGCCAGCAGCAGGGGATTCGTAGCTTTCTTT. Full variable domain (missing parts from reference TRBV14 and TRBJ1-1): EAGVTQFPSHSVIEKGQTVTLRCDPISGHDNLYWYRRVMGKEIKFLLHFVKESKQDESGMPNNRFLAERTGGTYSTLKVQPAELEDSGVYFCASSRGFVAFFGQGTRLTVV.

The genes are TRBV10-3 and TRBJ2-3; D unclear. Germline values: CDR1 ENHRY, CDR2 SYGVKD. The CDR3 is made up of 13 amino acids. V was shortened by 4 bases and J by 1 base, with 6 bases between the two germline ends. The CDR3 bases are TGTGCCATCAGTGCGTTAGGCACAGATACGCAGTATTTT. This sequence encodes CAISALGTDTQYF.

By frequency in the sample, this clone is medium-sized. The chain links TRBV6-6 to TRBJ1-5; 9 bases are shared with TRBD1. Per the germline V gene, CDR1 is MNHNY and CDR2 is SVGAGI (reference sequence). This CDR3 is 15 amino acids long. V dropped 2 bases and J dropped 3; count of bases not matched to a gene: 2. CDR3 DNA sequence: TGTGCCAGCAGTTACCGACAGGGGGACAATCAGCCCCAGCATTTT. It yields the protein CASSYRQGDNQPQHF.

The CDR3 DNA reads TGTGCCAGCAGCTTCGGACTGAATAATGAAAAACTGTTTTTT. Translation gives CASSFGLNNEKLFF. V gene TRBV9 combines with J gene TRBJ1-4; D is unresolved. CDR1 is SGDLS and CDR2 is YYNGEE in the germline V gene. CDR3 length: 14 residues. Trimming took 4 bases from V and 4 from J, leaving 11 bases between them.

The J gene is TRBJ2-3, the V gene TRBV25-1, with no clear D. This CDR3 has 15 residues. Trimming shortened V by 1 base and J by 1 base, and 9 bases separated the two germline ends. The germline V gene has CDR1 MGHDK and CDR2 SYGVNS. The CDR3 region is CASSESLVGTDTQYF. The CDR3 nucleotides read TGTGCCAGCAGTGAATCCCTAGTTGGCACAGATACGCAGTATTTT.